This T cell receptor (beta chain) was sequenced for a study of human T cells and chemical hapten exposure. About the study: Investigators sensitized around 2 cm by around 2 cm of upper inner arm skin with 2% DPC. Findings of the study overall: The study found that DPC sensitization did not change TCRs above 1 in 1000 frequency.

The time point: pre-sensitization, week 0. Treatment indicated: therapeutic diphenylcyclopropenone sensitization with weekly scalp DPC. Note on this clonotype: Its specificity is unknown.

TCRdb reanalysed the RACE reads using MiXCR and keeps one entry per CDR3 protein. The top ten clones hold around 3% of a sample with 100,000 to 150,000 distinct CDR3 sequences, 13% of them seen once. Trimming removed 1 base at V and 3 bases at J, with 13 bases between. Germline lookup yields CDR1 SGDLS and CDR2 YYNGEE. CDR3 length: 16 residues. The origin of this receptor is a woman aged 18-35 years with alopecia areata. Some clones in this sample may be carry-over from other donors' samples. The sample in question was whole blood, obtained in connection with sensitization to the hapten diphenylcyclopropenone (DPC). This chain uses TRBV9 with TRBJ2-2; D is possibly TRBD1 (7 bases). The CDR3 is CASSVNQGEDTGELFF. CDR3 sequence (DNA): TGTGCCAGCAGCGTAAATCAGGGGGAGGACACCGGGGAGCTGTTTTTT. Variable domain in full (rest from reference TRBV9 and TRBJ2-2): DSGVTQTPKHLITATGQRVTLRCSPRSGDLSVYWYQQSLDQGLQFLIQYYNGEERAKGNILERFSAQQFPDLHSELNLSSLELGDSALYFCASSVNQGEDTGELFFGEGSRLTVL.